This T cell receptor (beta chain) derives from a study of regulatory dendritic cells for organ transplantation (dated by TCRdb to 2016 to 2017). About the study as a whole: Sorted naive and memory CD4+ and CD8+ T cells had their TCRbeta repertoires sequenced both before and after allostimulation with either regulatory or mature dendritic cells.

Multiplexed two-step PCR with Vbeta-specific forward primers and Jbeta-specific reverse primers was used to amplify TCRbeta CDR3 regions. Through the immunoSEQ service, the TCRbeta libraries were run on an Illumina instrument for sequencing. The authors' analysis ran thus. IMGT annotation was used to assign V, D and J genes, and synthetic CDR3 analogues were used to correct the counts for multiplex PCR bias. In the immunoSEQ Analyzer, repertoire clonality was calculated as one minus the normalized Shannon entropy. Whether a clone counted as expanded was decided by Fisher's exact test with Benjamini-Hochberg false discovery rate control and a two-tailed cutoff of P<0.01. TCRdb took over this immuneACCESS table, retaining in-frame rearrangements with V and J assigned. Such tables are incomplete; in checked studies, under half of the missing clones stem from an unresolved V gene, and the remainder is unexplained. D and trimming were read from the DNA, whereas the V and J calls and clone size are those reported in that table. The sample table contains 35,000 to 45,000 clones; only one count was recorded for about 90% of them. Of the sample, approximately 0.12% falls within the top ten clones.

What the research found in general, with its limitations: Highly diverse repertoires were observed in naive CD4+ and CD8+ T cells, whereas lower diversity was observed in memory cells, and the most oligoclonal repertoires were found in memory CD8+ cells. Sequencing was done in only a couple of subjects, and the authors reported considerable heterogeneity between individuals in the alloreactive memory CD8+ T cell pool. Among the resting subsets, the most alloreactive TCR clonotypes were found in memory CD8+ T cells. In both subjects, allostimulation led to expansion of memory CD8+ clones, though the expansion induced by regulatory dendritic cells appeared to be more limited than that induced by mature dendritic cells.

This clone was detected once. Its target antigen remains unknown. Per-base quality was not reported, and no clone a single base away is much larger than it. FACS was used to sort CD4+ or CD8+ cells into naive T cells (CD45RA+) and memory T cells (CD45RO+). A couple of healthy control subjects provided the T cells used for TCR sequencing. For the mixed lymphocyte reactions, sorted T cell subsets left unstimulated acted as baseline controls. The Qiagen DNeasy Blood & Tissue Kit was used to extract genomic DNA. Including cysteine and phenylalanine, the CDR3 has 14 amino acids. Left in the record is the CDR3 DNA by itself, 42 bases read in frame from the first base. V lost 5 bases and J lost 4 bases; the stretch between them is 15 bases long. CDR1 SEHNR and CDR2 FQNEAQ were looked up in the germline V gene (reference sequence).

The receptor was derived from a human donor in good health. The sample was naive CD8+ T cells from blood. The cell subset or site label, read with the paper, signifies: CD45RA+ naive T cells. This sequence uses TRBV7-9 and TRBJ2-7; no D gene is confidently identified. CDR3 region: CASSHPGPAYEQYF. The sequence in DNA is TGTGCCAGCAGCCACCCTGGACCCGCTTACGAGCAGTACTTC.